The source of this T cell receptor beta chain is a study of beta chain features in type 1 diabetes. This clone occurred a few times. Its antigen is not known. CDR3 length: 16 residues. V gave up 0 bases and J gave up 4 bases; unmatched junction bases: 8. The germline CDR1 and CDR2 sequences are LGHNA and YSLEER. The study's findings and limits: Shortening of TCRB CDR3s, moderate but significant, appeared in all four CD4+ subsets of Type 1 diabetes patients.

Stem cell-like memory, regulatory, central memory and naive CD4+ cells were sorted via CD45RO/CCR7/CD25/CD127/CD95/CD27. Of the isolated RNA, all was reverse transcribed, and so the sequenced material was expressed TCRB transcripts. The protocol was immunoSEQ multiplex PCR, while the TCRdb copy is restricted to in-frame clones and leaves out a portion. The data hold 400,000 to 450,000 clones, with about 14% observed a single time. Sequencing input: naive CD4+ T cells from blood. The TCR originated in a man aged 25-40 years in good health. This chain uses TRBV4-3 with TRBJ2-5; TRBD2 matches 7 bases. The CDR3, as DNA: TGCGCCAGCAGCCAAGATTACGGGGCTAGCGGAGAGACCCAGTACTTC. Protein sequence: CASSQDYGASGETQYF.